These 14 T cell receptor beta chains share one sample of origin, sequenced in a study of cytomegalovirus exposure and HLA in healthy donors. The primer mix had 60 Vbeta and 13 Jbeta primers. Here immunoSEQ multiplex PCR was the method, and the copy in TCRdb shows in-frame clones only, minus some. The profile shows more than 200,000 clones, 75% to 80% of them singletons. Sequenced: PBMCs. All receptors derive from a male donor in good health and CMV-seronegative.

In its sample, this clone was seen a few times. The chain combines TRBV30 with TRBJ1-4; D might be TRBD1 (6 bases). V dropped 4 bases and J dropped 1 base, with 19 bases sitting between them. Germline CDR1 GTSNPN, CDR2 SVGIG (reference sequence). CDR3 size: 17 residues. CDR3 nucleotides: TGTGCCTGGACCCCCCCGGCAGGGGTCAGAACTAATGAAAAACTGTTTTTT. This gives the protein CAWTPPAGVRTNEKLFF.

This clone was seen a handful of times. The chain links TRBV28 to TRBJ1-1; 7 bases are shared with TRBD1. V lost 3 bases, J lost 4 bases, and 5 bases stayed unmatched. The V gene's germline CDR1 is MDHEN and CDR2 SYDVKM. CDR3 length: 14 amino acids. For the CDR3, the DNA is TGTGCCAGCAGTTTGGCAGGGGGTCCCACTGAAGCTTTCTTT. It encodes CASSLAGGPTEAFF.

This rearrangement joins TRBV6-1 to TRBJ2-3; D is perhaps TRBD2 (5 bases). This CDR3 region has 13 residues. V dropped 3 bases and J dropped 6 bases, with 10 bases sitting between them. The germline V gene has CDR1 MNHNS and CDR2 SASEGT. As DNA, the CDR3 is TGTGCCAGCAGTGAGGGAGTAGTTGATACGCAGTATTTT. Its protein product is CASSEGVVDTQYF.

This clone showed up just a few times. V usage is TRBV19 and J usage is TRBJ2-3; 8 nucleotides match TRBD2. The germline CDR1 and CDR2 sequences are LNHDA and SQIVND (reference sequence). V lost 7 bases, J lost 5 bases, and 20 bases stayed unmatched. The CDR3 spans 18 residues. The CDR3 loop is CASTKGQAPGLDGDTQYF. CDR3 bases: TGTGCCAGTACCAAGGGGCAGGCACCGGGACTAGACGGAGATACGCAGTATTTT.

V is TRBV15 and J is TRBJ2-5; D is uncertain. This CDR3 is built from 16 residues. From germline, CDR1 is LNHNV and CDR2 YYDKDF (reference sequence). V lost 4 bases to trimming and J lost 0 bases, with 15 bases between them. CDR3 coding DNA: TGTGCCACCAGCAAGACTCGTGGAGTATACCAAGAGACCCAGTACTTC. Its protein product is CATSKTRGVYQETQYF. The full variable domain, completed using reference TRBV15 and TRBJ2-5, is DAMVIQNPRYQVTQFGKPVTLSCSQTLNHNVMYWYQQKSSQAPKLLFHYYDKDFNNEADTPDNFQSRRPNTSFCFLDIRSPGLGDTAMYLCATSKTRGVYQETQYFGPGTRLLVL.

V is TRBV5-1 and J is TRBJ2-3; D is unresolved. CDR3 length equals 16 residues. The germline V gene has CDR1 SGHRS and CDR2 YFSETQ. Trimming stripped 4 bases from V and 3 bases from J, with 18 bases between. CDR3 DNA: TGCGCCAGCAGCCCGGGTATGGCCCATGGTACAGATACGCAGTATTTT. Translation: CASSPGMAHGTDTQYF. The variable domain in full, completed from reference TRBV5-1 and TRBJ2-3, reads KAGVTQTPRYLIKTRGQQVTLSCSPISGHRSVSWYQQTPGQGLQFLFEYFSETQRNKGNFPGRFSGRQFSNSRSEMNVSTLELGDSALYLCASSPGMAHGTDTQYFGPGTRLTVL.

To note about this clone: The junction departs from germline at one end; a sequencing error may be responsible. This sequence joins TRBV4-2 and TRBJ2-7, with D tentatively TRBD1 (6 bases). The CDR3 is made up of 16 amino acids. Germline CDR1 LGHNA, CDR2 YNFKEQ. The CDR3 bases are TGTGCCAGCACCCAATCGATCCGGACAGCCAGCTACGAGCAGTACTTC. Translating it yields CASTQSIRTASYEQYF.

The rearrangement uses TRBV27 and TRBJ1-1; D not resolved. Trimming stripped 2 bases from V and 1 base from J, with 5 bases between. In germline, CDR1 is MNHEY, CDR2 SMNVEV (reference sequence). The CDR3 runs to 13 residues. CDR3 DNA sequence: TGTGCCAGCAGTTTACACAGGAACACTGAAGCTTTCTTT. Translation gives CASSLHRNTEAFF.

The chain carries TRBV28 and TRBJ1-2; no firm D call. V was trimmed by 3 bases and J by 3 bases, leaving 14 bases between them. The CDR3 totals 15 residues. Looked up from germline, CDR1 is MDHEN and CDR2 is SYDVKM. The CDR3 loop is CASSFPMGRDYGYTF. Here the CDR3 DNA reads TGTGCCAGCAGTTTCCCTATGGGGAGGGACTATGGCTACACCTTC.

The chain couples TRBV19 to TRBJ1-5; maybe TRBD1 (6 bases). The CDR3 sequence is 14 residues long. V was trimmed by 0 bases and J by 6 bases, leaving 9 bases between them. Per germline, CDR1 LNHDA and CDR2 SQIVND (reference sequence). The CDR3 reads CASSIEGAGQPQHF. The CDR3 coding sequence is TGTGCCAGTAGTATAGAGGGGGCAGGTCAGCCCCAGCATTTT.

The V call is TRBV7-9, the J call TRBJ2-7; maybe TRBD2 (5 bases). Germline V lookup: CDR1 SEHNR, CDR2 FQNEAQ (reference sequence). Trimming stripped 1 base from V and 2 bases from J, with 6 bases between. There are 13 residues in the CDR3. The CDR3 DNA reads TGTGCCAGCAGCTTAGTGGGAGCCTACGAGCAGTACTTC. It yields the protein CASSLVGAYEQYF.

This chain joins TRBV29-1 and TRBJ2-7, with 10 bases aligning to TRBD1. CDR3 size: 12 residues. The ends lost 6 bases at V and 5 bases at J; junction bases unmatched: 4. Germline V gene data show CDR1 as SQVTM and CDR2 as ANQGSEA. CDR3 nucleotide sequence: TGCAGCGTGACCGGACAGGGGGACGAGCAGTACTTC. This codes for CSVTGQGDEQYF.

The chain combines TRBV4-3 with TRBJ2-1, with a possible D match to TRBD2 (5 bases). Looked up from germline, CDR1 is LGHNA and CDR2 is YSLEER. This CDR3 comprises 15 residues. V was shortened by 2 bases and J by 3 bases, with 11 bases between the two germline ends. The CDR3 region has the DNA TGCGCCAGCAGCCAACGGGGTGGCCTCTACAATGAGCAGTTCTTC. It codes for CASSQRGGLYNEQFF.

This chain uses TRBV4-3 with TRBJ2-7; TRBD1 matches 7 bases. Germline loops: CDR1 LGHNA, CDR2 YSLEER. V shed 1 base, J shed 7 bases, and the junction held 7 bases outside the gene matches. This CDR3 comprises 14 residues. The CDR3 here is CASSQVGTDQEQYF. In nucleotides, the CDR3 is TGCGCCAGCAGCCAAGTGGGGACAGACCAAGAGCAGTACTTC.